This is a list of T cell receptor beta chains from one sample in a study of cytomegalovirus exposure and HLA in healthy donors. TCRdb's table, derived via immunoSEQ multiplex PCR, lists solely in-frame clones and lacks some. This sample has 150,000 or so clones, with approximately 85% found just once. Sequencing input: PBMCs. These receptor sequences come from a woman younger than 35 in good health and CMV-seronegative. The CDR3 runs from the conserved cysteine through the conserved F or W. D genes are given only for firm matches. The listing skips clone size in some rows; elsewhere it reads once, few, many or a size class.

>TRBD2|TRBV5-4|-|TRBJ2-7
TGTGCCAGCAGCTTTGTCAGCGGGGACGAGCAGTACTTC
CASSFVSGDEQYF
>-|TRBV5-6|-|TRBJ2-6
TGTGCCAGCAGCTCGCCCCCCAGCTCTGGGGCCAACGTCCTGACTTTC
CASSSPPSSGANVLTF
>TRBD1|TRBV28|once|TRBJ1-2
TGTGCCAGCAGGCCGGACAGGCCTGCTAACTATGGCTACACCTTC
CASRPDRPANYGYTF
>-|TRBV10-3|-|TRBJ1-1
TGTGCCATCAGTGGGTCCAGTCAGAACACTGAAGCTTTCTTT
CAISGSSQNTEAFF
>-|TRBV11-2|-|TRBJ1-2
TGTGCCAGCAGCTTAGTAGGGGGATACTATGGCTACACCTTC
CASSLVGGYYGYTF
>-|TRBV28|-|TRBJ1-1
TGTGCCAGCAGTTTAAACAGGCTAGGCACCATGAACACTGAAGCTTTCTTT
CASSLNRLGTMNTEAFF
>TRBD1|TRBV5-1|-|TRBJ2-7
TGCGCCAGCAGCCCGGGACAGGGGGCAAGGGAGCAGTACTTC
CASSPGQGAREQYF
>-|TRBV19|-|TRBJ1-1
TGTGCCAGTAGTAGAGACCCGGAGTTGGGCACTGAAGCTTTCTTT
CASSRDPELGTEAFF
>-|TRBV2|-|TRBJ1-2
TGTGCCAGCAGTGAAGTCCCCAATCCAACACATGGCTACACCTTC
CASSEVPNPTHGYTF
>TRBD2|TRBV28|few|TRBJ2-7
TGTGCCAGCAGTTTTGGGGCTAGCGGGTCGCTATCCTACGAGCAGTACTTC
CASSFGASGSLSYEQYF
>-|TRBV27|-|TRBJ1-2
TGTGCCAGCAGTTTTGGGGGGGCCTACACCTTC
CASSFGGAYTF
>TRBD2|TRBV5-4|-|TRBJ2-3
TGTGCCAGCCAGCGGGGGGGAGATACGCAGTATTTT
CASQRGGDTQYF
>-|TRBV19|-|TRBJ1-2
TGTGCCAGTAGTATAGGACGGGACATTCTAACAGCAGCCTATGGCTACACCTTC
CASSIGRDILTAAYGYTF
>TRBD1|TRBV27|-|TRBJ1-4
TGTGCCAGCAGTGCGGGACAGGGGCTAGCAACTAATGAAAAACTGTTTTTT
CASSAGQGLATNEKLFF
>-|TRBV27|-|TRBJ1-6
TGTGCCAGTGGCCGCGGCATCGGATCACCCCTCCACTTT
CASGRGIGSPLHF
>-|TRBV5-1|-|TRBJ1-6
TGCGCCAGCAATACAGGCGAGAGATCACCCCTCCACTTT
CASNTGERSPLHF
>TRBD1|TRBV4-1|-|TRBJ1-3
TGCGCCAGCAGCCAACCCTTCTTTAAAACAGGGGGCTCTGGAAACACCATATATTTT
CASSQPFFKTGGSGNTIYF
>TRBD2|TRBV19|-|TRBJ2-7
TGTGCCAGTAGTATAGATGGGACTAGCGAGCCCTACGAGCAGTACTTC
CASSIDGTSEPYEQYF
>TRBD2|TRBV4-3|-|TRBJ2-5
TGCGCCAGCAGCCAGGCTCGGGGGGGCCAAGAGACCCAGTACTTC
CASSQARGGQETQYF
>-|TRBV7-2|-|TRBJ2-7
TGTGCCAGCAGCCACTCCTACGAGCAGTACTTC
CASSHSYEQYF
>TRBD2|TRBV28|-|TRBJ2-7
TGTGCCAGCACCGCGGGACTAGCGGGCGAGCAGTACTTC
CASTAGLAGEQYF
>-|TRBV9|-|TRBJ1-6
TGTGCCAGCAGCGTAGGGGGGGAGAATTCACCCCTCCACTTT
CASSVGGENSPLHF
>-|TRBV7-2|-|TRBJ1-2
TGTGCCAGCAGCCTAGGAGGGTATGGTGGCTACACCTTC
CASSLGGYGGYTF
>-|TRBV6-5|-|TRBJ1-4
TGTGCCAGCAGTTACTCCCCGGGAGAAAAACTGTTTTTT
CASSYSPGEKLFF
>TRBD2|TRBV2|-|TRBJ2-1
TGTGCCAGCAGTGTGCCGGGACAGGAGTTTAGTAGCGGGAGGGCCGGTGGGCAGTTCTTC
CASSVPGQEFSSGRAGGQFF
>-|TRBV2|-|TRBJ2-3
TGTGCCAGCAGTGTTCAGGGTTTGGGAGATACGCAGTATTTT
CASSVQGLGDTQYF
>-|TRBV19|-|TRBJ1-2
TGTGCCAGTAGTATAGGTAATGGCTACACCTTC
CASSIGNGYTF
>TRBD1|TRBV25-1|-|TRBJ1-2
TGTGCCAGCAGCGAACTCGGACAGGGCAGCTACACCTTC
CASSELGQGSYTF
>TRBD1|TRBV7-6|-|TRBJ2-1
TGTGCCAGCAGCGTAGGTGGACAGGCGGGTGAGCAGTTCTTC
CASSVGGQAGEQFF
>-|TRBV29-1|-|TRBJ1-2
TGCAGCGCGCTGGGGGGAACTAACTATGGCTACACCTTC
CSALGGTNYGYTF
>TRBD1|TRBV10-3|-|TRBJ1-2
TGTGCCACTGGCCCGGACAGGGGGCGTGGCTACACCTTC
CATGPDRGRGYTF
>-|TRBV18|-|TRBJ2-7
TGTGCCAGCTCACCAGACTACCGCCTCTACGAGCAGTACTTC
CASSPDYRLYEQYF
>-|TRBV12-1|few|TRBJ1-5
TGTGCCAGCAGCCCAAAACAGGGGCTCGCGGTGTTTCAGCCCCAGCATTTT
CASSPKQGLAVFQPQHF
>TRBD2|TRBV30|-|TRBJ2-3
TGTGCCGGCGAAGGGACTAGCGGGCCATCCAGGGTCACAGATACGCAGTATTTT
CAGEGTSGPSRVTDTQYF
>-|TRBV5-4|many|TRBJ2-7
TGTGCCAGCAGCCCGAGGGGCGGGGGCGCCGGGGCTTACGAGCAGTACTTC
CASSPRGGGAGAYEQYF
>-|TRBV2|once|TRBJ2-2
TGTGCCAGCAGTGAAACGTTAGCCGGGGAGCTGTTTTTT
CASSETLAGELFF
>TRBD1|TRBV5-1|-|TRBJ2-2
TGCGCCAGCAGATCCGGGACAGGTACAACCGGGGAGCTGTTTTTT
CASRSGTGTTGELFF
>-|TRBV29-1|-|TRBJ2-7
TGCAGCGGGAGGGGCGGTGGATACGAGCAGTACTTC
CSGRGGGYEQYF
>-|TRBV2|-|TRBJ1-5
TGTGCCAGCTCTAGGGGGTTCAATCAGCCCCAGCATTTT
CASSRGFNQPQHF
>TRBD2|TRBV29-1|-|TRBJ2-1
TGCAGCGTTGAGGGACTAGCGTCCCGGTTCTTC
CSVEGLASRFF
>-|TRBV20-1|-|TRBJ2-1
TGCAGTGCTAGCCTTAGTATTGAGCAGTTCTTC
CSASLSIEQFF
>TRBD1|TRBV9|-|TRBJ2-5
TGTGCCAGCAGCGTTTTGGGGACAGGGTTTTCGGAGACCCAGTACTTC
CASSVLGTGFSETQYF
>-|TRBV5-4|-|TRBJ2-1
TGTGCCAGCAGCTTGGTCACCTACAATGAGCAGTTCTTC
CASSLVTYNEQFF
>-|TRBV18|-|TRBJ1-5
TGTGCCAGCTCACCACAGGGGAGCGGGCAACATTTT
CASSPQGSGQHF
>-|TRBV19|-|TRBJ1-4
TGTGCCAGTAGTAAGACAGGAGCCGCAACTAATGAAAAACTGTTTTTT
CASSKTGAATNEKLFF
>-|TRBV7-3|-|TRBJ1-2
TGTGCCAGCAGCTTAATGGGCAGGCAGGATGCGACTGGCTACACCTTC
CASSLMGRQDATGYTF
>TRBD2|TRBV2|-|TRBJ2-1
TGTGCCAGCAGTGAATTAGGACTAGTGAATGAGCAGTTCTTC
CASSELGLVNEQFF
>TRBD1|TRBV7-2|-|TRBJ2-3
TGTGCCAGCAGCCTAGACAGGGGAACAGATACGCAGTATTTT
CASSLDRGTDTQYF
>TRBD2|TRBV15|-|TRBJ2-5
TGTGCCACCAGCAGAGATTTATCTAGCGGGGGAACCAAAGAGACCCAGTACTTC
CATSRDLSSGGTKETQYF
>-|TRBV18|-|TRBJ1-1
TGTGCCAGCTCACCAGGCGAACGAGCAGGGGCTTTCTTT
CASSPGERAGAFF
>-|TRBV28|-|TRBJ2-7
TGTGCCAGCAGTTTGGGCCTAACCTGGGGCCAGGATTACGAGCAGTACTTC
CASSLGLTWGQDYEQYF
>-|TRBV6-4|-|TRBJ2-7
TGTGCCAGCAGGGAAAGACAGGAAACATCCTCCTACGAGCAGTACTTC
CASRERQETSSYEQYF
>TRBD2|TRBV15|-|TRBJ2-3
TGTGCCACCCTAGCGGGGGGCACAGATACGCAGTATTTT
CATLAGGTDTQYF
>-|TRBV10-3|-|TRBJ1-4
TGTGCCAGCGGGGTTGACAGCCAGAATGAAAAACTGTTTTTT
CASGVDSQNEKLFF
>TRBD1|TRBV5-1|-|TRBJ1-1
TGCGCCAGCAGCTTCAGACAGGGCGTCCCCTCTGAAGCTTTCTTT
CASSFRQGVPSEAFF